The 9 T cell receptor beta chains below all came from one sample that was sequenced in a study of shared clonotypes between healthy human individuals. Sequenced by immunoSEQ multiplex PCR; TCRdb stores in-frame clones only, minus some. The repertoire includes roughly 1,100,000 clones, about 70% of them detected once, and approximately 1.5% sits in the top ten. Source material: memory CD4+ T cells sorted from blood. Documented subset: CD45RA-negative fraction. All receptors come from a man between 18 and 29 years old in good health.

In nucleotides, the CDR3 is TGTGCCAGCAGCCCTAGCGGGAATCCGACAGATACGCAGTATTTT. Its translation: CASSPSGNPTDTQYF. The chain combines TRBV7-2 with TRBJ2-3; 9 bases align to TRBD2. V lost 5 bases, J lost 3 bases, and 6 bases stayed unmatched. The germline CDR1 and CDR2 sequences are SGHTA and FQGNSA. This CDR3 is 15 amino acids long.

This rearrangement joins TRBV9 to TRBJ2-1; tentative D call: TRBD2 (5 bases). The CDR3 loop spans 15 amino acids. The germline V and J ends were trimmed by 3 bases and 4 bases, with 14 bases remaining between them. Germline V gene data show CDR1 as SGDLS and CDR2 as YYNGEE. CDR3 DNA: TGTGCCAGCAGCGAGGACCTAGGGAGTTACAATGAGCAGTTCTTC. Protein: CASSEDLGSYNEQFF. The whole variable domain, filled in from reference TRBV9 and TRBJ2-1, reads DSGVTQTPKHLITATGQRVTLRCSPRSGDLSVYWYQQSLDQGLQFLIQYYNGEERAKGNILERFSAQQFPDLHSELNLSSLELGDSALYFCASSEDLGSYNEQFFGPGTRLTVL.

The V and J genes are TRBV18 and TRBJ2-7; TRBD1 might be the D (6 bases). Trimming left V 4 bases short and J 0 bases short, with 16 bases between. CDR3 length: 16 residues. Looked up from germline, CDR1 is KGHSH and CDR2 is LQKENI. As DNA, the CDR3 is TGTGCCAGCTCACGCTCCCCAGGGGTTCCCTCCTACGAGCAGTACTTC. Translating gives CASSRSPGVPSYEQYF.

V gene TRBV19 combines with J gene TRBJ1-6; no clear D gene. From germline, CDR1 is LNHDA and CDR2 SQIVND (reference sequence). The CDR3 totals 14 residues. The germline V and J ends were trimmed by 1 base and 8 bases, with 9 bases remaining between them. CDR3 loop: CASSIGWSDSPLHF. In DNA, the CDR3 is TGTGCCAGTAGTATAGGCTGGAGTGATTCACCCCTCCACTTT.

This clone was counted only a few times. The rearrangement uses TRBV5-1 and TRBJ1-1; D ambiguous. This CDR3 is 11 amino acids long. Trimming left V 2 bases short and J 10 bases short, with 9 bases between. The germline gives CDR1 SGHRS, CDR2 YFSETQ. As DNA, the CDR3 is TGCGCCAGCAGCTTCGGCTACACAGCTTTCTTT. Translating it yields CASSFGYTAFF.

J is TRBJ2-7 and V is TRBV11-2; the match to TRBD2 covers 10 bases. The CDR3 length is 16 residues. CDR1 and CDR2 (germline): SGHAT, FQNNGV. The V and J ends lost 5 bases and 3 bases, in that order; junction bases with no gene match: 10. The CDR3 DNA follows: TGTGCCAGCAGCCTCGGGACTAGCGCAACAAACTACGAGCAGTACTTC. It specifies CASSLGTSATNYEQYF.

The chain joins TRBV5-1 to TRBJ2-3; D tentatively reads TRBD1 or TRBD2 (5 bases each). Germline V gene sequence: CDR1 SGHRS, CDR2 YFSETQ. The CDR3 has 16 amino acids. V lost 0 bases to trimming and J lost 5 bases, with 16 bases between them. The CDR3 region has the DNA TGCGCCAGCAGCTTGGATCGGGGCCCCCCCGAAGATACGCAGTATTTT. Encoded protein: CASSLDRGPPEDTQYF.

The V gene is TRBV13, the J gene TRBJ2-5; 8 bases line up with TRBD1. V was clipped by 5 bases and J by 4 bases; unmatched bases: 6. Germline-derived CDR1 and CDR2 are PRHDT and FYEKMQ (reference sequence). This CDR3 contains 14 residues. The CDR3 protein is CASSLTGGRETQYF. As DNA, the CDR3 is TGTGCCAGCAGCCTTACAGGGGGAAGAGAGACCCAGTACTTC.

The CDR3 nucleotides are TGTGCCAGCGCCGGGGGAATTCCGTCCTACGAGCAGTACTTC. Its protein is CASAGGIPSYEQYF. The chain has TRBV28 and TRBJ2-7; a weak D match, TRBD2 (6 bases). CDR3 size: 14 residues. V lost 8 bases and J 1 base, leaving 15 bases between the germline ends. Looked up from germline, CDR1 is MDHEN and CDR2 is SYDVKM.